A single sample gave rise to the 22 T cell receptor beta chains below, sequenced in a study of OX40 agonist ivuxolimab in advanced cancers. Only in-frame clones appear in the TCRdb table, and some are missing; sequencing was by immunoSEQ multiplex PCR. The table lists about 77,000 clones, more than 75% of them singletons, with roughly 6.3% in the top ten. The sample here was CD4+ or CD8+ T cells sorted from blood, taken in a trial of the OX40 agonist ivuxolimab. The receptor set was obtained from an adult with an advanced solid tumor such as melanoma, head and neck, liver or kidney cancer.

The J gene is TRBJ1-5, the V gene TRBV30; weak D call: TRBD1 (6 bases). V was clipped by 4 bases and J by 6 bases, with 10 bases between them. Germline V CDR1 and CDR2: GTSNPN, SVGIG (reference sequence). The length of the CDR3 is 12 residues. CDR3 DNA: TGTGCCTGGAACAGGGACCCTCAGCCCCAGCATTTT. As protein: CAWNRDPQPQHF. The full variable domain, completed using reference TRBV30 and TRBJ1-5, is SQTIHQWPATLVQPVGSPLSLECTVEGTSNPNLYWYRQAAGRGLQLLFYSVGIGQISSEVPQNLSASRPQDRQFILSSKKLLLSDSGFYLCAWNRDPQPQHFGDGTRLSIL.

The rearrangement joins TRBV6-1 to TRBJ2-5; D is ambiguous. Germline CDR1 MNHNS, CDR2 SASEGT. The CDR3 is 14 residues long. The V end lost 7 bases, the J end lost 1 base, and 13 bases lay between the germline ends. In nucleotides, the CDR3 is TGTGCCAGCACCCTAAGAAAGGTCCAAGAGACCCAGTACTTC. Translated: CASTLRKVQETQYF.

The chain carries TRBV28 and TRBJ1-2; D unresolved. Germline V gene lookup returns CDR1 MDHEN and CDR2 SYDVKM. The CDR3 covers 19 residues. Deletions cut 4 bases from V and 4 bases from J, with 28 bases between. CDR3 DNA: TGTGCCAGCAGTTCCCCCCACCACAGCCTCGACTTCGTTGGCTATGGCTACACCTTC. Amino acid sequence: CASSSPHHSLDFVGYGYTF.

This clone showed up just a few times. The V gene is TRBV6-6, the J gene TRBJ2-1, with 7 bases matching TRBD2. CDR1 MNHNY and CDR2 SVGAGI come from the germline V gene (reference sequence). J lost 4 bases, V lost 8 bases, and 5 bases had no gene match. This CDR3 contains 13 residues. The DNA of the CDR3 is TGTGCCAGCTCAGCGGGAATTTACAATGAGCAGTTCTTC. Translated, it gives CASSAGIYNEQFF.

The chain combines TRBV19 with TRBJ2-2, with a possible D match to TRBD2 (6 bases). CDR1 is LNHDA, CDR2 SQIVND, per germline (reference sequence). The CDR3 totals 14 residues. V was shortened by 6 bases and J by 11 bases, with 19 bases between the two germline ends. CDR3 DNA sequence: TGTGCCAGTAGGGGAATGGGGGGAACGGTTGAGCTGTTTTTT. As protein: CASRGMGGTVELFF.

The chain uses TRBV5-1 and TRBJ1-2; 8 nucleotides line up with TRBD1. The V segment lost 4 bases and the J segment 5 bases; nucleotides outside the gene matches: 7. Per germline, CDR1 SGHRS and CDR2 YFSETQ. The CDR3 is made up of 14 amino acids. The CDR3 reads CASSNLGQGYGYTF. As DNA, the CDR3 is TGCGCCAGCAGCAATCTAGGACAGGGTTATGGCTACACCTTC.

This rearrangement joins TRBV5-1 to TRBJ2-1; D call uncertain. The V gene lost 1 base and the J gene lost 3 bases, with 20 bases spanning the gap. This CDR3 has 18 amino acids. Germline CDR1 is SGHRS and CDR2 is YFSETQ. The CDR3 here is CASSLSPLTAGIYNEQFF. The CDR3 nucleotides read TGCGCCAGCAGCTTGAGTCCCCTAACGGCAGGTATCTACAATGAGCAGTTCTTC.

With respect to this clone: The sample has other DNA sequences that encode this CDR3 too. The chain carries TRBV5-4 and TRBJ1-6; D is undetermined. V was trimmed by 0 bases and J by 5 bases, leaving 6 bases between them. Germline values: CDR1 SGHNT, CDR2 YYREEE (reference sequence). The CDR3 runs to 14 residues. As DNA, the CDR3 is TGTGCCAGCAGCTTGGATTTAAATAATTCACCCCTCCACTTT. Translated, it gives CASSLDLNNSPLHF.

The chain employs TRBV25-1 and TRBJ2-1; D gene ambiguous. The germline V gene has CDR1 MGHDK and CDR2 SYGVNS. The CDR3 extends over 11 amino acids. Trimming left V 3 bases short and J 9 bases short, with 6 bases between. In nucleotides, the CDR3 is TGTGCCAGCAGTGAGGGTCCTGAGCAGTTCTTC. Translation: CASSEGPEQFF.

The rearrangement uses TRBV28 and TRBJ2-4, with D maybe TRBD1 (5 bases). This CDR3 contains 17 residues. Germline CDR1 MDHEN, CDR2 SYDVKM. V shed 3 bases and J shed 0 bases, with 15 bases lying between them. The CDR3 DNA follows: TGTGCCAGCAGTTTCCAGGGTATCGGGTTAGCCAAAAACATTCAGTACTTC. Translation gives CASSFQGIGLAKNIQYF. Combining the CDR3 with reference TRBV28 and TRBJ2-4 gives the whole variable domain DVKVTQSSRYLVKRTGEKVFLECVQDMDHENMFWYRQDPGLGLRLIYFSYDVKMKEKGDIPEGYSVSREKKERFSLILESASTNQTSMYLCASSFQGIGLAKNIQYFGAGTRLSVL.

The gene calls are TRBV7-6 and TRBJ2-7, with D possibly being TRBD1 (6 bases). V was cut by 1 base and J by 5 bases, with 15 bases left in between. Per germline, CDR1 SGHVS and CDR2 FNYEAQ. The CDR3 spans 15 residues. CDR3 bases: TGTGCCAGCAGCTTAGGAGTTACAGGGTCCCACGAGCAGTACTTC. Encoded protein: CASSLGVTGSHEQYF.

CDR3 nucleotides: TGTGCCAGCAGTGTGGTTGGGCTGGGGGGCTACACCTTC. Protein sequence: CASSVVGLGGYTF. The rearrangement uses TRBV25-1 and TRBJ1-2; no firm D call. The germline V gene encodes CDR1 MGHDK and CDR2 SYGVNS. V lost 4 bases and J 8 bases, leaving 14 bases between the germline ends. CDR3 length equals 13 residues.

DNA for the CDR3: TGTGCCAGCAGTTACGGACAGGGTTTCAACACTGAAGCTTTCTTT. It specifies CASSYGQGFNTEAFF. The chain combines TRBV6-6 with TRBJ1-1, with 8 bases that match TRBD1. CDR1 is MNHNY and CDR2 is SVGAGI in the germline V gene (reference sequence). The trim removed 2 bases at V and 2 bases at J, leaving 4 bases unmatched. The CDR3 contains 15 residues.

The chain combines TRBV9 with TRBJ2-7, with 12 bases identical to TRBD2. V shed 4 bases, J shed 2 bases, and the junction held 13 bases outside the gene matches. CDR1 is SGDLS and CDR2 is YYNGEE in the germline V gene. The CDR3 is 18 amino acids. As DNA, the CDR3 is TGTGCCAGCAGCCCAGGACTAGCGGGAAATCTGAGGGCCTACGAGCAGTACTTC. Translated, it gives CASSPGLAGNLRAYEQYF.

The rearrangement uses TRBV4-2 and TRBJ1-1; D is ambiguous. CDR1 and CDR2 from the germline V gene are LGHNA and YNFKEQ. CDR3 length equals 14 residues. V was cut by 0 bases and J by 1 base, with 6 bases left in between. Here the CDR3 reads CASSQDLRNTEAFF. For the CDR3, the DNA is TGTGCCAGCAGCCAAGACCTCCGGAACACTGAAGCTTTCTTT.

The rearrangement joins TRBV30 to TRBJ2-3, with D perhaps matching TRBD2 (6 bases). Germline V gene lookup returns CDR1 GTSNPN and CDR2 SVGIG (reference sequence). Trimming left V 5 bases short and J 1 base short, with 19 bases between. The CDR3 length is 16 residues. CDR3 DNA sequence: TGTGCCTGGTGGAGGGACCGGGTACGAGGCACAGATACGCAGTATTTT. Amino acid sequence: CAWWRDRVRGTDTQYF.

V and J are TRBV7-6 and TRBJ2-7, with D hard to call. Per the germline V gene, CDR1 is SGHVS and CDR2 is FNYEAQ. CDR3 length equals 13 residues. With 2 bases removed from V and 4 bases from J, the gap between germline ends came to 9 bases. The CDR3 loop is CASSLKEMYEQYF. The CDR3 DNA is TGTGCCAGCAGCTTAAAAGAAATGTACGAGCAGTACTTC.

The gene calls are TRBV19 and TRBJ2-5; D not certain. This CDR3 comprises 11 residues. Trimming shortened V by 0 bases and J by 4 bases, and 0 bases separated the two germline ends. CDR1 and CDR2 (germline): LNHDA, SQIVND (reference sequence). The CDR3 protein is CASSIEETQYF. CDR3 coding DNA: TGTGCCAGTAGTATAGAAGAGACCCAGTACTTC.

The chain has TRBV6-1 and TRBJ2-1; possibly TRBD2 for D (5 bases). Germline CDR1 MNHNS, CDR2 SASEGT. CDR3 length equals 13 residues. The V end was cut by 5 bases, the J end by 12 bases, with 17 bases between. The CDR3 nucleotides read TGTGCCAGCAGTTTAAACACCTGGGAGAGGCAGTTCTTC. Translated: CASSLNTWERQFF.

The chain uses TRBV7-9 and TRBJ2-6; D perhaps matches TRBD2 (5 bases). This CDR3 is 15 amino acids long. The germline V gene has CDR1 SEHNR and CDR2 FQNEAQ (reference sequence). Trimming left V 5 bases short and J 4 bases short, with 12 bases between. The chain's CDR3 is CASSIGLSGANVLTF. CDR3 DNA: TGTGCCAGCAGCATCGGACTTTCCGGGGCCAACGTCCTGACTTTC.

The V gene is TRBV9, the J gene TRBJ1-2, with a possible D match to TRBD1 (5 bases). V shed 6 bases and J shed 2 bases, with 11 bases lying between them. Germline V gives CDR1 SGDLS, CDR2 YYNGEE. The CDR3 consists of 13 residues. CDR3 sequence (DNA): TGTGCCAGCACCCGGAGGGGAAACTATGGCTACACCTTC. This translates into CASTRRGNYGYTF.

The chain couples TRBV28 to TRBJ1-3; 7 bases map to TRBD1. Germline lookup yields CDR1 MDHEN and CDR2 SYDVKM. The V segment lost 6 bases and the J segment 3 bases; nucleotides outside the gene matches: 11. The CDR3 is made up of 16 amino acids. The CDR3: CASSPWEGAGGNTIYF. CDR3 bases: TGTGCCAGCAGCCCGTGGGAGGGGGCAGGTGGAAACACCATATATTTT.